At least ten counts were recorded for the clone carrying this T cell receptor (beta chain). Its antigen is unknown. The sample originates from a study of breast tumors, draining lymph nodes, adjacent tissues. Study-level findings and limits: Luminal-like breast cancer showed significantly higher tumor–nontumor repertoire similarity than basal-like. Tumor repertoires ranked between lymph nodes and nontumor tissue in diversity, with V and J gene preferences.

Breast cancer patients provided tissue from their axillary draining lymph nodes. MiXCR, run by TCRdb on the multiplex PCR reads, gives a single entry per CDR3 protein. Here the sample spans approximately 280,000 distinct CDR3 sequences, around 31% being singletons. The germline V gene has CDR1 SEHNR and CDR2 FQNEAQ (reference sequence). This CDR3 comprises 17 residues. Trimming took 5 bases from V and 3 from J; bases not matched to a gene: 8. The V call is TRBV7-9, the J call TRBJ2-5; 14 bases map to TRBD2. The sequence was obtained from a female donor with breast cancer. Some clones in this sample may be carry-over from other donors' samples. Sequenced material: axillary lymph node tissue. The CDR3: CASSPNPGLAGEETQYF. The DNA of the CDR3 is TGTGCCAGCAGCCCTAATCCGGGACTAGCGGGAGAAGAGACCCAGTACTTC.